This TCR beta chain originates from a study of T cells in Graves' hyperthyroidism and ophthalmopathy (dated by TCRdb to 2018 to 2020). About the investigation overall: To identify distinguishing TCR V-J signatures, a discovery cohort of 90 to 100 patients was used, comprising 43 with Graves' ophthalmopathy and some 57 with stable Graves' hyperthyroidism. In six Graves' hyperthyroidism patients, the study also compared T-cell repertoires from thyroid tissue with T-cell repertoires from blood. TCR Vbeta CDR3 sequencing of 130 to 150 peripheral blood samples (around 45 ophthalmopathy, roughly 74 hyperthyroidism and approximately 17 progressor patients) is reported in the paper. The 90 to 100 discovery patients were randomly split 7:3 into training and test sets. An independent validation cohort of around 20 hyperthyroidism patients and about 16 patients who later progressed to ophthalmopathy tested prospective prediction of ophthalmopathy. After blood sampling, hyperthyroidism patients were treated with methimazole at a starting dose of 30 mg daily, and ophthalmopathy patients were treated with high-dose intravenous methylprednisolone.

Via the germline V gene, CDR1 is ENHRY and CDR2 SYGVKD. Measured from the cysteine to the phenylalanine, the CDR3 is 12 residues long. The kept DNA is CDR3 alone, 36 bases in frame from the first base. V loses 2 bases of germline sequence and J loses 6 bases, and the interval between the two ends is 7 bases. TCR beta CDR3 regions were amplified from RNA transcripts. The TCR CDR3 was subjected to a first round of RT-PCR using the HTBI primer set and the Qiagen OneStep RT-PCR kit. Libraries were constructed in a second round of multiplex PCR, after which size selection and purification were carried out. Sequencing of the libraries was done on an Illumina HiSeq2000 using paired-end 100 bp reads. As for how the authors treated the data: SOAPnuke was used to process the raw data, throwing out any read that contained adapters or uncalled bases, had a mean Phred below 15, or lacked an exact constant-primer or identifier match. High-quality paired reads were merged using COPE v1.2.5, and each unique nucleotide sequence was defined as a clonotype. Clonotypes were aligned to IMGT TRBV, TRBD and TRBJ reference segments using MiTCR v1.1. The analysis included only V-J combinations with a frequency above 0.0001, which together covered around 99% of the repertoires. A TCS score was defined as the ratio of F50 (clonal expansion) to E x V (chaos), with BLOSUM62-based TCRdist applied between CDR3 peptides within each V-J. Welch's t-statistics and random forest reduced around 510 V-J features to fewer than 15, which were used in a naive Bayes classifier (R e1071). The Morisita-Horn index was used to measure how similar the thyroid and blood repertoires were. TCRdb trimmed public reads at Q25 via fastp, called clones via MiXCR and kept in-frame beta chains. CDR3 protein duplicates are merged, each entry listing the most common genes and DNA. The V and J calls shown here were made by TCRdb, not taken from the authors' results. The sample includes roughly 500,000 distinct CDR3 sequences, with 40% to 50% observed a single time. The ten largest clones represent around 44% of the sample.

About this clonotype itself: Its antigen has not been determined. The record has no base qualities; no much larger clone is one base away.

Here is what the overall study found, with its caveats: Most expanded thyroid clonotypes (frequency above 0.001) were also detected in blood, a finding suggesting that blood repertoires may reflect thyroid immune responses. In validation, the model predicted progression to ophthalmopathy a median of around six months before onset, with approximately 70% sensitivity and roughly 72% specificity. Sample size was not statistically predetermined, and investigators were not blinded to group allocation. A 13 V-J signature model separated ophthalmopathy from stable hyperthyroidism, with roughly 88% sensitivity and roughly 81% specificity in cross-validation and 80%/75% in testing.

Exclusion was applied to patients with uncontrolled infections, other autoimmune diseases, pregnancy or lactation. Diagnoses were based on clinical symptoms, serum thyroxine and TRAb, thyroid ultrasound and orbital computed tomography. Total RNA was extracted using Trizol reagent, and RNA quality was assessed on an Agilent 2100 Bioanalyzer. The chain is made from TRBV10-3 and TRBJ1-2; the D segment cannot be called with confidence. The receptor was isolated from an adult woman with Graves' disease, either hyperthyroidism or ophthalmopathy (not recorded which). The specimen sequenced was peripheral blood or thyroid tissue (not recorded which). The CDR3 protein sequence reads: CAISETPDGYTF. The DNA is TGTGCCATCAGTGAGACCCCCGATGGCTACACCTTC.